Following are 20 T cell receptor beta chains from one sample sequenced in a study of Ad26.COV2.S vaccination and SARS-CoV-2 variants. The treatment denotes: roughly 19 received Ad26.COV2.S at low or high dose, single or two shots; several received placebo; per-sample allocation not given. Repertoires come from day 63 after the first vaccine or placebo injection. Generated by immunoSEQ multiplex PCR, the TCRdb table keeps only in-frame clones and is missing some. Of approximately 240,000 clones listed, roughly 90% were seen once; the top ten hold roughly 10%. Here the sequenced sample was peripheral blood, taken in a trial of Ad26.COV2.S vaccine versus placebo. All receptors derive from a person aged 18-65 years who received the Ad26.COV2.S COVID-19 vaccine or a placebo.

The V and J genes are TRBV7-9 and TRBJ2-7, with D possibly TRBD1 on 7 matching bases. Trimming pared 1 base from V and 5 bases from J, leaving 15 bases between. CDR1 and CDR2 from the germline V gene are SEHNR and FQNEAQ (reference sequence). The CDR3 has 15 residues. CDR3: CASSLVSQGGDEQYF. Written as DNA, the CDR3 is TGTGCCAGCAGCTTAGTATCCCAGGGGGGAGACGAGCAGTACTTC.

The genes are TRBV5-5 and TRBJ1-1; TRBD1 matches 7 bases. Unmatched junction bases numbered 3, after V lost 0 bases and J lost 1 base. This CDR3 has 15 residues. Germline lookup yields CDR1 SGHKS and CDR2 YYEKEE (reference sequence). The CDR3 is CASSLVGQQNTEAFF. The CDR3 bases are TGTGCCAGCAGCTTGGTGGGACAGCAGAACACTGAAGCTTTCTTT.

The chain is built from TRBV6-5 and TRBJ2-7; 7 bases fit TRBD2. The germline gives CDR1 MNHEY, CDR2 SVGAGI. The CDR3 has 16 amino acids. Losses at the gene ends were 0 bases for V and 6 bases for J; bases not matched to a gene: 11. The CDR3 is CASSYSSGLGSREQYF. The CDR3 DNA reads as TGTGCCAGCAGTTACTCATCAGGACTAGGGTCGCGCGAGCAGTACTTC.

This clone was observed once. CDR3 residues: CAISETGVGTEAFF. The CDR3 nucleotides read TGTGCCATCAGTGAGACAGGGGTTGGCACTGAAGCTTTCTTT. The V and J genes are TRBV10-3 and TRBJ1-1; 7 nucleotides line up with TRBD1. The V gene's germline CDR1 is ENHRY and CDR2 SYGVKD. The V segment lost 2 bases and the J segment 4 bases; nucleotides outside the gene matches: 4. The CDR3 extends over 14 amino acids.

The chain links TRBV6-2 or TRBV6-3 to TRBJ1-1; a possible D gene is TRBD1 (5 bases). CDR1 is MNHEY and CDR2 is SVGEGT in the germline V gene. CDR3 length: 14 amino acids. V shed 0 bases and J shed 4 bases, with 9 bases lying between them. CDR3 sequence (DNA): TGTGCCAGCAGTTACTCCCAGGGTTTCACTGAAGCTTTCTTT. Translated: CASSYSQGFTEAFF.

The chain couples TRBV27 to TRBJ1-1, with 7 bases identical to TRBD1. From germline, CDR1 is MNHEY and CDR2 SMNVEV (reference sequence). Trimming at V came to 5 bases and at J to 5 bases, leaving 8 bases not matched to a gene. The CDR3 consists of 14 residues. CDR3 region: CASSHPGGRTEAFF. CDR3 in DNA: TGTGCCAGCAGTCACCCAGGGGGGAGGACTGAAGCTTTCTTT.

The chain's CDR3 is CASSFLRRRLSNQPQHF. The DNA for the CDR3 is TGTGCCAGCAGTTTCTTACGGAGGAGGCTTAGCAATCAGCCCCAGCATTTT. V usage is TRBV28 and J usage is TRBJ1-5; D is ambiguous. The germline V and J ends were trimmed by 3 bases and 0 bases, with 15 bases remaining between them. This CDR3 has 17 residues. Germline assignment: CDR1 MDHEN and CDR2 SYDVKM.

The chain is built from TRBV28 and TRBJ2-1; 10 positions agree with TRBD1. This CDR3 has 15 residues. Germline CDR1 reads MDHEN; CDR2 reads SYDVKM. The ends lost 2 bases at V and 6 bases at J; junction bases unmatched: 4. The DNA of the CDR3 is TGTGCCAGCAGTTTACCAAGGACAGGGGGCAATGAGCAGTTCTTC. Residues: CASSLPRTGGNEQFF.

This chain uses TRBV11-3 with TRBJ2-7; 14 bases are shared with TRBD2. Germline V gives CDR1 SGHNT, CDR2 YENEEA. This CDR3 region has 16 residues. V lost 6 bases to trimming and J lost 5 bases; unmatched junction nucleotides: 9. In nucleotides, the CDR3 is TGTGCCAGCAGTACCGGGACTAGCGGGAGTCGGGACGAGCAGTACTTC. It codes for CASSTGTSGSRDEQYF.

Ten or more counts support this clone. The gene calls are TRBV9 and TRBJ2-6, with D tentatively TRBD1 (6 bases). The CDR3 loop spans 17 amino acids. In germline, CDR1 is SGDLS, CDR2 YYNGEE. The V end was cut by 4 bases, the J end by 0 bases, with 14 bases between. Written as DNA, the CDR3 is TGTGCCAGCAGCCCCAGGGGAGCTCACTCTGGGGCCAACGTCCTGACTTTC. Translated, it gives CASSPRGAHSGANVLTF.

J is TRBJ1-1 and V is TRBV5-4; possibly TRBD1 for D (6 bases). The CDR3 consists of 16 residues. Per germline, CDR1 SGHNT and CDR2 YYREEE (reference sequence). V was shortened by 6 bases and J by 0 bases, with 18 bases between the two germline ends. The CDR3 sequence: CASIPWGAQMNTEAFF. CDR3 DNA sequence: TGTGCCAGCATCCCTTGGGGGGCGCAGATGAACACTGAAGCTTTCTTT.

The chain uses TRBV5-1 and TRBJ2-7; D gene unclear. Trimming took off 5 bases at V and 5 bases at J, with 14 bases between the two ends. Germline V gene data show CDR1 as SGHRS and CDR2 as YFSETQ. The CDR3 totals 13 residues. CDR3 in DNA: TGCGCCAGCAGGGGGTGGGGTTCCCACGAGCAGTACTTC. This gives the protein CASRGWGSHEQYF.

V and J are TRBV30 and TRBJ2-7; D may match TRBD1 or TRBD2 (5 bases each). CDR1 is GTSNPN, CDR2 SVGIG, per germline (reference sequence). Trimming removed 0 bases at V and 6 bases at J, with 15 bases between. CDR3 length: 14 amino acids. The CDR3 here is CAWSVWGNPREQYF. The CDR3 bases are TGTGCCTGGAGTGTATGGGGGAATCCCCGCGAGCAGTACTTC. The whole variable domain, filled in from reference TRBV30 and TRBJ2-7, reads SQTIHQWPATLVQPVGSPLSLECTVEGTSNPNLYWYRQAAGRGLQLLFYSVGIGQISSEVPQNLSASRPQDRQFILSSKKLLLSDSGFYLCAWSVWGNPREQYFGPGTRLTVT.

The chain employs TRBV28 and TRBJ1-2; D may be TRBD1 (6 bases). CDR3 length: 15 amino acids. V was shortened by 5 bases and J by 6 bases, with 19 bases between the two germline ends. The germline CDR1 and CDR2 sequences are MDHEN and SYDVKM. The CDR3 sequence is CASSALLRGEDGYTF. The CDR3 DNA reads as TGTGCCAGCAGTGCCCTACTCAGGGGTGAGGATGGCTACACCTTC.

The J gene is TRBJ2-5, the V gene TRBV23-1, with D maybe TRBD2 (6 bases). TRBV23-1 is assigned to the ORF class and has an uncertain function. V was shortened by 2 bases and J by 7 bases, with 17 bases between the two germline ends. This CDR3 is 15 amino acids long. CDR3 nucleotide sequence: TGCGCCAGCAGTCAAGTTGTGGCTCCCGGGGGGACCCAGTACTTC. Translation gives CASSQVVAPGGTQYF.

The V and J genes are TRBV27 and TRBJ2-5, with 9 bases matching TRBD2. The CDR3 contains 17 residues. The germline CDR1 and CDR2 sequences are MNHEY and SMNVEV (reference sequence). J gave up 6 bases and V 7 bases, and 18 bases lay outside the gene matches. The CDR3 loop is CASTRILAGTPRQTQYF. The CDR3 DNA reads as TGTGCCAGCACCAGAATTCTAGCGGGAACTCCCCGCCAGACCCAGTACTTC.

V is TRBV19 and J is TRBJ2-7; 11 bases map to TRBD1. The CDR3 contains 14 residues. Germline CDR1 and CDR2: LNHDA and SQIVND (reference sequence). The V gene end was trimmed by 9 bases and the J gene end by 3 bases; junction bases not matched to a gene: 7. The CDR3 region has the DNA TGTGCCAGCAGTGGACAGGGGGCGATCTACGAGCAGTACTTC. Translating it yields CASSGQGAIYEQYF. The full variable domain, completed using reference TRBV19 and TRBJ2-7, is DGGITQSPKYLFRKEGQNVTLSCEQNLNHDAMYWYRQDPGQGLRLIYYSQIVNDFQKGDIAEGYSVSREKKESFPLTVTSAQKNPTAFYLCASSGQGAIYEQYFGPGTRLTVT.

A single count supports this clone. J is TRBJ1-5 and V is TRBV7-9; unclear D gene. V lost 6 bases, J lost 9 bases, and 21 bases lay in between. This CDR3 comprises 15 residues. From germline, CDR1 is SEHNR and CDR2 FQNEAQ (reference sequence). The CDR3 region has the DNA TGTGCCAGCAGGCCTCTCATCGGCGGACCGGGGCCCCAGCATTTT. Translated, it gives CASRPLIGGPGPQHF.

V usage is TRBV20-1 and J usage is TRBJ1-4; D is possibly TRBD1 (6 bases). The CDR3 is 16 amino acids. V was pared by 3 bases and J by 6 bases, with 20 bases between. The germline gives CDR1 DFQATT, CDR2 SNEGSKA (reference sequence). In DNA, the CDR3 is TGCAGTGCTAGTTCAATACAACAGGGCGGCGATGAAAAACTGTTTTTT. Translated: CSASSIQQGGDEKLFF.

This clone was counted once. CDR3 residues: CASSRRPTGENTGELFF. DNA for the CDR3: TGCGCCAGCAGCCGCCGTCCTACGGGAGAGAACACCGGGGAGCTGTTTTTT. This chain connects TRBV4-3 to TRBJ2-2; D is possibly TRBD2 (6 bases). V was clipped by 4 bases and J by 1 base, with 16 bases between them. Germline assignment: CDR1 LGHNA and CDR2 YSLEER. The CDR3 length is 17 residues.